This passage covers 6 T cell receptor beta chains from one sample sequenced in a study of T cell responses to AZD1222 COVID-19 vaccine. Using immunoSEQ multiplex PCR, the repertoire was profiled, and TCRdb retains in-frame clones only, with some absent. Seen here are about 92,000 clones, just over 85% observed once, and the top ten hold about 9.4%. This specimen consisted of peripheral blood, obtained on day 0 of AZD1222 vaccination. The receptor source for this set is an adult in good health.

This chain links TRBV23-1 with TRBJ1-6; no clear D. Being an ORF, TRBV23-1 has a function that is uncertain. The V end was cut by 3 bases, the J end by 7 bases, with 10 bases between. The CDR3 loop spans 14 amino acids. As DNA, the CDR3 is TGCGCCAGCAGTCACGGGTGTAAGAATTCACCCCTCCACTTT. Translation gives CASSHGCKNSPLHF.

The chain combines TRBV7-2 with TRBJ2-7, with 7 nucleotides matching TRBD2. The CDR3 loop spans 16 amino acids. Germline V CDR1 and CDR2: SGHTA, FQGNSA. V dropped 5 bases and J dropped 2; count of bases not matched to a gene: 12. CDR3 sequence (DNA): TGTGCCAGCAGCCCGTTACTCGGCGGGGGAACCTACGAGCAGTACTTC. Protein product: CASSPLLGGGTYEQYF.

The genes are TRBV6-5 and TRBJ1-2; TRBD1 is a possible D gene (5 bases). The CDR3 sequence is 15 residues long. Germline CDR1 and CDR2: MNHEY and SVGAGI. Trimming stripped 7 bases from V and 0 bases from J, with 15 bases between. The CDR3 reads CASIPTGNTNYGYTF. The CDR3 DNA follows: TGTGCCAGCATCCCAACAGGAAACACTAACTATGGCTACACCTTC.

This rearrangement joins TRBV5-1 to TRBJ2-5, with D maybe TRBD1 (5 bases). V lost 5 bases and J lost 2, with 10 bases in between. CDR1 is SGHRS, CDR2 YFSETQ, per germline. The CDR3 consists of 13 residues. CDR3 sequence (DNA): TGCGCCAGCAGTGGGGCAGGGCAAGAGACCCAGTACTTC. Its translation: CASSGAGQETQYF.

The chain has TRBV30 and TRBJ1-2, with D possibly being TRBD1 (6 bases). Per the germline V gene, CDR1 is GTSNPN and CDR2 is SVGIG (reference sequence). The CDR3 length is 12 residues. The V gene lost 2 bases and the J gene lost 5 bases, with 9 bases spanning the gap. In DNA form, the CDR3 reads TGTGCCTGGAGTCGGGGGACATATGGCTACACCTTC. Protein: CAWSRGTYGYTF.

This chain joins TRBV27 and TRBJ2-1, with TRBD2 as a possible D gene (5 bases). Trimming cost V 6 bases and J 7 bases, with 13 bases left between them. This CDR3 spans 13 amino acids. CDR1 and CDR2 from the germline V gene are MNHEY and SMNVEV (reference sequence). CDR3 loop: CASRSEGWNEQFF. CDR3 nucleotides: TGTGCCAGCAGATCTGAGGGTTGGAATGAGCAGTTCTTC.